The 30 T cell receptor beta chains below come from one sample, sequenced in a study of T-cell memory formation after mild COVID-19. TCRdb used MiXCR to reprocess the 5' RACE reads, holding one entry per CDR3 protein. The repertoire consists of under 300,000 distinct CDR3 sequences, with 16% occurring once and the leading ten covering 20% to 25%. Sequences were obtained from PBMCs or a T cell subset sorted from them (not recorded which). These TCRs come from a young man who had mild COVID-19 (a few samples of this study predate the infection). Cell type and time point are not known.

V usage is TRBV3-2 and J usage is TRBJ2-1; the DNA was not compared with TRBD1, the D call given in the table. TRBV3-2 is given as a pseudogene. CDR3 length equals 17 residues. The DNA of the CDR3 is TGTGCCAGCAGCCAAGATCACCCCGGGACAGGGCGGGGTGAGCAGTTCTTC. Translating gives CASSQDHPGTGRGEQFF.

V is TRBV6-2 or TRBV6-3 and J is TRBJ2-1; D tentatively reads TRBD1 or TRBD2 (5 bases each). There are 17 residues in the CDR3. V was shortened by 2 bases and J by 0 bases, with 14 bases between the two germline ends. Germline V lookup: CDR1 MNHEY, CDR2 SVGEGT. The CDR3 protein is CASSYPLNGASYNEQFF. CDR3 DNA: TGTGCCAGCAGTTACCCCTTGAACGGGGCCTCCTACAATGAGCAGTTCTTC.

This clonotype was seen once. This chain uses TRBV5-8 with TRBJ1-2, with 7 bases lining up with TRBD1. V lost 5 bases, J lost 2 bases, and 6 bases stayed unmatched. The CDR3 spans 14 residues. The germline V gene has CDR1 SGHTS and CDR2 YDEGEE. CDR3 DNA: TGTGCCAGCAGAAAGGACAGGTCCAACTATGGCTACACCTTC. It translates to CASRKDRSNYGYTF.

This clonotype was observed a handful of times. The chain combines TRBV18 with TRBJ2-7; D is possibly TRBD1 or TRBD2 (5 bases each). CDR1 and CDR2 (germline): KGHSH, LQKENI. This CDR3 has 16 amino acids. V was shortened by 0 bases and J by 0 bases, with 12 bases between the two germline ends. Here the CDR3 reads CASSPPYGASSYEQYF. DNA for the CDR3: TGTGCCAGCTCACCACCGTACGGGGCCAGCTCCTACGAGCAGTACTTC.

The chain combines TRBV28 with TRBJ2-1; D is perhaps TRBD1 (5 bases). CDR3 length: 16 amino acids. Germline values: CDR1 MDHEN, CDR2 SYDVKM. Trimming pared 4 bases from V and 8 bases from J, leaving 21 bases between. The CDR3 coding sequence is TGTGCCAGCAGTTCCCCTCCAGGGCTCGGATCGGATGAGCAGTTCTTC. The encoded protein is CASSSPPGLGSDEQFF.

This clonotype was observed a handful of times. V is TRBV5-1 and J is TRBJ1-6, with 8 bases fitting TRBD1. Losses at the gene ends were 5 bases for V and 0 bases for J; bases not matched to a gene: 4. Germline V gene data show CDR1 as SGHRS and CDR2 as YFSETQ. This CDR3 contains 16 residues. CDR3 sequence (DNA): TGCGCCAGCAGTAGCGGACAGGGCTCCTATAATTCACCCCTCCACTTT. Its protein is CASSSGQGSYNSPLHF.

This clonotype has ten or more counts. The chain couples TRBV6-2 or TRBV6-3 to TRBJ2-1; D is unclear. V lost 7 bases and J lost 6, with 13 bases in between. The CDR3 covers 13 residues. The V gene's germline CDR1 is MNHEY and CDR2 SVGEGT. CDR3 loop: CASTYGLFNEQFF. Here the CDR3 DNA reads TGTGCCAGCACCTACGGGTTGTTCAATGAGCAGTTCTTC.

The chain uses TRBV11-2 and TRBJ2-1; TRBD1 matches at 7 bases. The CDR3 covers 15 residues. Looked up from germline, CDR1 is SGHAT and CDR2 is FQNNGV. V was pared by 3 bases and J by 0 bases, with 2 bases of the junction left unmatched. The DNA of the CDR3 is TGTGCCAGCAGCTTGTGGGACAGCTCCTACAATGAGCAGTTCTTC. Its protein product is CASSLWDSSYNEQFF.

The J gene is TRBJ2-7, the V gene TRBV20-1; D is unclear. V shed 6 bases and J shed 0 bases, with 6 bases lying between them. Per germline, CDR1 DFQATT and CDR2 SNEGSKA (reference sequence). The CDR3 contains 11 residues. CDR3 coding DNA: TGCAGTGCAGCCGGCTCCTACGAGCAGTACGTC. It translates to CSAAGSYEQYV.

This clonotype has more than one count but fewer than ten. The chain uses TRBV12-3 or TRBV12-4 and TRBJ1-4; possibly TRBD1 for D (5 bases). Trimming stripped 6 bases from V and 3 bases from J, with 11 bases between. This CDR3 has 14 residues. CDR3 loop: CASRRQSPNEKLFF. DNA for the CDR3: TGTGCCAGCAGGCGACAGAGCCCTAATGAAAAACTGTTTTTT.

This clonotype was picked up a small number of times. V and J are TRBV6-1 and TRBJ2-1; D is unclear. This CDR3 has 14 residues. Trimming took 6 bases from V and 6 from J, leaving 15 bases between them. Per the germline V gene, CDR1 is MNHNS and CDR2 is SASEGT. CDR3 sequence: CASSLLSRANEQFF. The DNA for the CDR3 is TGTGCCAGCAGCCTTCTAAGCCGGGCCAATGAGCAGTTCTTC.

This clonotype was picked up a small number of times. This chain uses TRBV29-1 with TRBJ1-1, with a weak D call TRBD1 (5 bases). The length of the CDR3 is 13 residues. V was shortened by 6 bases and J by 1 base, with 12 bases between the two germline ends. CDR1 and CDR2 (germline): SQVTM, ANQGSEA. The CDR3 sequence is CSVTQGRNTEAFF. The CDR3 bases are TGCAGCGTGACCCAGGGTCGGAACACTGAAGCTTTCTTT.

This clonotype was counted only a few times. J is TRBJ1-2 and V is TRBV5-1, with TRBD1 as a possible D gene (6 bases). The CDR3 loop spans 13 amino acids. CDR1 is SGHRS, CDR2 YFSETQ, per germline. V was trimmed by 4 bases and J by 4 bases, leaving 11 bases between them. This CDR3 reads CASSTGTFYGYTF. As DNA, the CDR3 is TGCGCCAGCAGCACCGGGACATTCTATGGCTACACCTTC.

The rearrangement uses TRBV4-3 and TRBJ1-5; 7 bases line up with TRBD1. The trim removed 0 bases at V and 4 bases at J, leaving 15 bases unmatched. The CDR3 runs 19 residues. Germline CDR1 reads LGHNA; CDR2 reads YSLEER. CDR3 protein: CASSQDPFDRAKSNQPQHF. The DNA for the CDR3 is TGCGCCAGCAGCCAAGACCCCTTCGACAGGGCAAAGTCTAATCAGCCCCAGCATTTT.

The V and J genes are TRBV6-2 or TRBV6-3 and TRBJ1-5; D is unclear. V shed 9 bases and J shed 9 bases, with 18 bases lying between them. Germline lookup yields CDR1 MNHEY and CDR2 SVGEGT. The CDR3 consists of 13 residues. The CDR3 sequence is CASEETPNGPQHF. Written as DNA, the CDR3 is TGTGCCAGTGAAGAGACCCCGAACGGGCCCCAGCATTTT.

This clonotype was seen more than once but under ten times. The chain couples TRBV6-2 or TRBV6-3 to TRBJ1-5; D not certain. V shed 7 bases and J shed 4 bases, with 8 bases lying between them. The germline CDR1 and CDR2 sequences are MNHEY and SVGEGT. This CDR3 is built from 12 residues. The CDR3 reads CASKRENQPQHF. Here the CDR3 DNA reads TGTGCCAGCAAACGGGAGAATCAGCCCCAGCATTTT.

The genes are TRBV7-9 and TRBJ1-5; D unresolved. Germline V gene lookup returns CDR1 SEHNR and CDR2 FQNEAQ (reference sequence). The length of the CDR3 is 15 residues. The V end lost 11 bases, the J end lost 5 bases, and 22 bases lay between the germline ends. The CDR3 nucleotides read TGTGCCCACCGCGTGGGGTCGGTACCGTATCAGCCCCAGCATTTT. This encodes CAHRVGSVPYQPQHF.

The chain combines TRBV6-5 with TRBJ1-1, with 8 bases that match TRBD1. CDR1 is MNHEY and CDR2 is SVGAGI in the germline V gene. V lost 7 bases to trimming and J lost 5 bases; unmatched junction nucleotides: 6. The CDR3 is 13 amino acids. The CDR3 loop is CASNTGGETEAFF. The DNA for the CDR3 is TGTGCCAGCAACACAGGGGGTGAGACTGAAGCTTTCTTT.

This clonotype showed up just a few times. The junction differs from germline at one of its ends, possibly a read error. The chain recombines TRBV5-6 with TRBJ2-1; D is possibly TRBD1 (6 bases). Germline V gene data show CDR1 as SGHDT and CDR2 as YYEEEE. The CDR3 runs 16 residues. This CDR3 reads CASSYLLTGIPGEQVF. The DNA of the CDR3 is TGTGCCAGCAGCTACCTATTAACAGGGATCCCTGGTGAGCAGGTCTTC.

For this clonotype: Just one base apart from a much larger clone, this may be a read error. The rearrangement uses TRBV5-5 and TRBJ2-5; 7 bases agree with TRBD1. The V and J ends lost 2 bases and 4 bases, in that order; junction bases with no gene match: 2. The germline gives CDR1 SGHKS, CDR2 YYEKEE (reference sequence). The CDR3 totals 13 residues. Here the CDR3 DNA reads TGTGCCAGCAGCTTAAACAGGGGAGAGACCCAGTACTTC. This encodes CASSLNRGETQYF.

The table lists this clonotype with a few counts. CDR3 region: CAWGAYNEQFF. The CDR3 DNA reads TGTGCCTGGGGGGCCTACAATGAGCAGTTCTTC. V and J are TRBV30 and TRBJ2-1; unclear D gene. The CDR3 is 11 residues long. Trimming left V 5 bases short and J 2 bases short, with 4 bases between. CDR1 and CDR2 from the germline V gene are GTSNPN and SVGIG (reference sequence).

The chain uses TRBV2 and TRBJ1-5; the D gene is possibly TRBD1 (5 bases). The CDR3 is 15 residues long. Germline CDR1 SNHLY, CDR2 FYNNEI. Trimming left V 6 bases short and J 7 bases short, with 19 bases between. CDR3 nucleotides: TGTGCCAGCAGCTCCCAAGGCAGGGCGGGGCAGCCCCAGCATTTT. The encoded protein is CASSSQGRAGQPQHF.

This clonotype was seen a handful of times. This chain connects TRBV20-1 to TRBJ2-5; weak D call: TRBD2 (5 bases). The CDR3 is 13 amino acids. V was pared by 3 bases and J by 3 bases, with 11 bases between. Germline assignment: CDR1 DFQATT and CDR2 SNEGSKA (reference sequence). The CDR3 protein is CSASSAGKETQYF. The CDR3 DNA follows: TGCAGTGCTAGTAGTGCCGGGAAAGAGACCCAGTACTTC.

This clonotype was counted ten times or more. CDR3 residues: CASSEGTYGYTF. Written as DNA, the CDR3 is TGTGCCAGCAGTGAAGGGACCTATGGCTACACCTTC. This sequence joins TRBV6-1 and TRBJ1-2; D gene ambiguous. From germline, CDR1 is MNHNS and CDR2 SASEGT. V lost 1 base and J lost 4, with 4 bases in between. This CDR3 contains 12 residues.

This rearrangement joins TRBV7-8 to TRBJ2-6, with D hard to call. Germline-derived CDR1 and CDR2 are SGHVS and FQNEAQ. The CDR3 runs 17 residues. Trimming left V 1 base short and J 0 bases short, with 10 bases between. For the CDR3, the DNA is TGTGCCAGCAGCTTAGATGCCTGGGCCTCTGGGGCCAACGTCCTGACTTTC. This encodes CASSLDAWASGANVLTF.

CDR3 in amino acids: CASSPRGLAGGSSYNEQFF. The CDR3 DNA is TGTGCCAGCTCACCACGCGGGCTAGCGGGGGGGAGCTCCTACAATGAGCAGTTCTTC. V usage is TRBV18 and J usage is TRBJ2-1; 12 nucleotides match TRBD2. J gave up 0 bases and V 1 base, and 7 bases lay outside the gene matches. This CDR3 contains 19 residues. Germline V gene sequence: CDR1 KGHSH, CDR2 LQKENI.

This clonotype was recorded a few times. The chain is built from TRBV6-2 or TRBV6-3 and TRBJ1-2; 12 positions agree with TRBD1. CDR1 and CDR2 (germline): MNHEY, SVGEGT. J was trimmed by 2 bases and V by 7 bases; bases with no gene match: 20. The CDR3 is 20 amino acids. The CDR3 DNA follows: TGTGCCAGCAACACCGGTTTTGGGACAGGGGGCGCCTACTGGAACTATGGCTACACCTTC. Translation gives CASNTGFGTGGAYWNYGYTF.

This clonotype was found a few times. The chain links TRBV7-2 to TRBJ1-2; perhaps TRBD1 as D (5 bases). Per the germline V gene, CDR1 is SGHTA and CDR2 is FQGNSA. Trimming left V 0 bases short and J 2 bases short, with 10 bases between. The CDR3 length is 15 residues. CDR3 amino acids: CASSLATGLNYGYTF. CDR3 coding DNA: TGTGCCAGCAGCTTAGCCACGGGGCTGAACTATGGCTACACCTTC. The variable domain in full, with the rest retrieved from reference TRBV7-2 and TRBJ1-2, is GAGVSQSPSNKVTEKGKDVELRCDPISGHTALYWYRQSLGQGLEFLIYFQGNSAPDKSGLPSDRFSAERTGGSVSTLTIQRTQQEDSAVYLCASSLATGLNYGYTFGSGTRLTVV.

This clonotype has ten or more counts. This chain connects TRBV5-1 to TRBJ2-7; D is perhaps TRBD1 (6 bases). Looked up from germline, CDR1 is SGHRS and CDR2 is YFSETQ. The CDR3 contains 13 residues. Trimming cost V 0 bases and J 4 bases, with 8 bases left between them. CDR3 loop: CASSLDREYEQYF. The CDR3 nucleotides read TGCGCCAGCAGCTTGGACAGGGAATACGAGCAGTACTTC.

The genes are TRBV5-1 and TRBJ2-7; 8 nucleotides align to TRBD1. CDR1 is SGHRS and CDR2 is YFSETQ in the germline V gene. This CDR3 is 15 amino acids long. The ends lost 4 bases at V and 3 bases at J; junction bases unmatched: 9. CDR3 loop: CASSDNGQGRYEQYF. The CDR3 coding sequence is TGCGCCAGCAGCGACAATGGACAGGGCCGCTACGAGCAGTACTTC.